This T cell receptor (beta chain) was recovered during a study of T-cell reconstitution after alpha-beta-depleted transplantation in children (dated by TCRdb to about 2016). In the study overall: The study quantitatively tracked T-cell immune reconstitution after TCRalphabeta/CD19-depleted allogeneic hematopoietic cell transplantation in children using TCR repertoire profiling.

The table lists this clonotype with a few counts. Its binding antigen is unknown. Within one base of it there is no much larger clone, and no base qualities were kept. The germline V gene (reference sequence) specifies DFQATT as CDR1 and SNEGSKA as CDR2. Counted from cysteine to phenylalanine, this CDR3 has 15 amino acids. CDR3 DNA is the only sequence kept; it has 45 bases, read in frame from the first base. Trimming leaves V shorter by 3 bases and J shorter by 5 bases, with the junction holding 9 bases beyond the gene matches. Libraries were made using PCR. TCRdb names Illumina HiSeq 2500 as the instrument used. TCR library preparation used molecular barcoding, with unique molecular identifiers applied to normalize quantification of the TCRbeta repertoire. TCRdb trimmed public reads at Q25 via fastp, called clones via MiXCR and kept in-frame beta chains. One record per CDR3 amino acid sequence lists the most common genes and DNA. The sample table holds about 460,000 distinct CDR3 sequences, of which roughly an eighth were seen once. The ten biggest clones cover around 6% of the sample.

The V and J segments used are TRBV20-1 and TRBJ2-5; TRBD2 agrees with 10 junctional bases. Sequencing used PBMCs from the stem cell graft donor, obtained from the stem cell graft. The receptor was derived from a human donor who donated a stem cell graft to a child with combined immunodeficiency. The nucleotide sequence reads TGCAGTGCTAGGGGAGGGGGTAGCGGGAGGGAGACCCAGTACTTC. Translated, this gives CSARGGGSGRETQYF.